These T cell receptor beta chains were read from a single sample in a study of regulatory T cells in long-lasting Graves disease. TCRdb processed the multiplex PCR reads anew with MiXCR; each CDR3 protein has one entry. The repertoire has about 620,000 distinct CDR3 sequences, around 15% of them found once; the top ten carry around a sixth. The sample was also linked to a second study, of T cells in Graves' hyperthyroidism and ophthalmopathy.

The sequencing used peripheral blood mononuclear cells (PBMCs), collected at new diagnosis, from a patient treated with antithyroid drugs. The receptors originated from a woman in her 30s with Graves disease. Each CDR3 is given with its conserved first and last residue. D genes are given only for firm matches. The size entry is marked missing in some rows and otherwise reads once, few, many or a size class.

CDR3 protein | CDR3 DNA | J gene | V gene | D gene | clone size
CASSGRDRAGNTIYF | TGTGCCAGCAGCGGCAGGGACAGGGCGGGAAACACCATATATTTT | TRBJ1-3 | TRBV9 | TRBD1 | NA
CAWRLPGLGSYEQYF | TGTGCCTGGAGGCTCCCGGGACTAGGATCCTACGAGCAGTACTTC | TRBJ2-7 | TRBV30 | TRBD2 | NA
CASSTRETPSGNTIYF | TGTGCCAGCAGCACCCGAGAGACGCCCTCTGGAAACACCATATATTTT | TRBJ1-3 | TRBV11-2 | NA | many
CASSSWGAGGSSYEQYF | TGTGCCAGCAGTAGCTGGGGGGCGGGTGGTTCATCCTACGAGCAGTACTTC | TRBJ2-7 | TRBV6-2/TRBV6-3 | NA | NA
CAISGLGGTEAFF | TGTGCCATCAGTGGCCTGGGGGGCACTGAAGCTTTCTTT | TRBJ1-1 | TRBV10-3 | NA | few
CATSSPGSKNIQYF | TGTGCCACCAGCTCTCCCGGGAGTAAAAACATTCAGTACTTC | TRBJ2-4 | TRBV15 | NA | NA
CASSTGRTNQPQHF | TGTGCCAGCAGCACAGGGCGGACAAATCAGCCCCAGCATTTT | TRBJ1-5 | TRBV6-1 | NA | few
CASSSAGNTGELFF | TGTGCCAGCAGCTCCGCGGGGAACACCGGGGAGCTGTTTTTT | TRBJ2-2 | TRBV7-3 | NA | few
CASSSGTGPREQYF | TGTGCCAGCAGTTCAGGGACAGGCCCTCGCGAGCAGTACTTC | TRBJ2-7 | TRBV28 | TRBD1 | many
CASSLLAQQFF | TGTGCCAGCAGCTTGTTGGCTCAGCAGTTCTTC | TRBJ2-1 | TRBV5-4 | NA | few
CASSFTGASNEQFF | TGTGCCAGCAGCTTTACTGGCGCCAGTAATGAGCAGTTCTTC | TRBJ2-1 | TRBV7-2 | NA | many
CSARGGASGPLEQFF | TGCAGTGCCAGGGGGGGGGCTAGCGGCCCTCTGGAGCAGTTCTTC | TRBJ2-1 | TRBV20-1 | NA | NA
CASSMSQAGGGADTQYF | TGTGCCAGTAGTATGTCACAAGCGGGAGGCGGGGCAGATACGCAGTATTTT | TRBJ2-3 | TRBV19 | TRBD2 | NA
CATSLEGNEQFF | TGTGCCACCAGTTTAGAAGGCAATGAGCAGTTCTTC | TRBJ2-1 | TRBV24-1 | NA | many
CASTETGQSNQPQHF | TGTGCCAGTACCGAAACGGGACAGAGCAATCAGCCCCAGCATTTT | TRBJ1-5 | TRBV19 | TRBD1 | few
CASSLPRDTYNSPLHF | TGTGCCAGCAGTCTCCCTCGGGATACATATAATTCACCCCTCCACTTT | TRBJ1-6 | TRBV28 | NA | many
CSARAGQGFSPLHF | TGCAGTGCTAGAGCGGGACAGGGGTTTTCACCCCTCCACTTT | TRBJ1-6 | TRBV20-1 | TRBD1 | NA
CASSQTSGAHNEQFF | TGCGCCAGCAGCCAGACTAGCGGGGCACACAATGAGCAGTTCTTC | TRBJ2-1 | TRBV5-1 | TRBD2 | many
CTSSQDRGGAFF | TGTACCAGCAGCCAAGATCGGGGGGGAGCTTTCTTT | TRBJ1-1 | TRBV3-1 | NA | NA
CASSTITDTQYF | TGTGCCAGCAGCACCATCACAGATACGCAGTATTTT | TRBJ2-3 | TRBV12-3/TRBV12-4 | NA | many
CASSAQGGGYQPQHF | TGTGCCAGCAGTGCCCAGGGAGGCGGCTATCAGCCCCAGCATTTT | TRBJ1-5 | TRBV6-1 | NA | many
CASSSPQEVGELFF | TGTGCCAGCAGTTCCCCCCAAGAGGTCGGGGAGCTGTTTTTT | TRBJ2-2 | TRBV6-5 | NA | many
CASSFEVDNEQFF | TGTGCCAGCAGTTTTGAGGTGGACAATGAGCAGTTCTTC | TRBJ2-1 | TRBV7-9 | NA | many
CASKGWGDEKLFF | TGTGCCAGCAAAGGGTGGGGGGATGAAAAACTGTTTTTT | TRBJ1-4 | TRBV28 | NA | few
CSVADNEQFF | TGCAGCGTTGCAGACAATGAGCAGTTCTTC | TRBJ2-1 | TRBV29-1 | NA | NA
CASSLSMALGGAYF | TGTGCCAGCAGCTTAAGTATGGCCCTCGGCGGGGCGTACTTT | TRBJ1-1 | TRBV7-9 | NA | many
CSAGQGLYEQYF | TGCAGCGCGGGACAGGGGCTCTACGAGCAGTACTTC | TRBJ2-7 | TRBV20-1 | TRBD1 | many
CASSESGRFHNEQFF | TGCGCCAGCAGCGAAAGCGGGAGGTTCCACAATGAGCAGTTCTTC | TRBJ2-1 | TRBV5-1 | TRBD2 | few
CASSFLRWGNEQFF | TGTGCCAGCAGCTTCTTGAGGTGGGGTAATGAGCAGTTCTTC | TRBJ2-1 | TRBV7-2 | NA | many
CAISGPNEQFF | TGTGCCATCAGTGGTCCAAATGAGCAGTTCTTC | TRBJ2-1 | TRBV10-3 | NA | NA
CSARGESGNQPQHF | TGCAGTGCTAGAGGTGAGAGTGGCAATCAGCCCCAGCATTTT | TRBJ1-5 | TRBV20-1 | NA | NA
CASSAGQGFNEQFF | TGCGCCAGCAGCGCGGGACAGGGTTTCAATGAGCAGTTCTTC | TRBJ2-1 | TRBV5-1 | TRBD1 | many